This T cell receptor beta chain was documented in a study of cytomegalovirus exposure and HLA in healthy donors. Study-wide background: The same platform used for the approximately 670 first-cohort repertoires was also used for the approximately 120 validation repertoires, as a later analysis reported.

The method was immunoSEQ multiplex PCR; TCRdb's version includes in-frame clones alone and lacks a portion of them. The repertoire holds 65,000 or so clones, with about 92% as singletons. The receptor was derived from a woman aged 18-29 years in good health and CMV-seronegative. Sequencing used PBMCs.

In nucleotides, the CDR3 is TGTGCCACCCAAACGGGGTCCTACGAGCAGTACTTC. This translates into CATQTGSYEQYF. This chain uses TRBV6-1 with TRBJ2-7, with D possibly matching TRBD2 (5 bases). The V gene lost 10 bases and the J gene lost 1 base, with 11 bases spanning the gap. Germline CDR1 is MNHNS and CDR2 is SASEGT. This CDR3 is built from 12 residues.